Presented here are 11 T cell receptor beta chains from one specimen sequenced in a study of blood T cell repertoires in COVID-19. Method: immunoSEQ multiplex PCR; TCRdb's copy keeps in-frame clones and lacks some. The repertoire holds some 87,000 clones, with more than 60% as singletons. The source material was peripheral blood. All receptors come from a woman of 80 years or more with active or convalescent COVID-19.

This clone showed up just a few times. This chain links TRBV3-1 (or the pseudogene TRBV3-2) with TRBJ1-6, with a possible D match to TRBD1 (6 bases). Germline loops: CDR1 LGHDT, CDR2 YNNKEL (reference sequence). V lost 1 base and J lost 5, with 9 bases in between. There are 15 residues in the CDR3. The CDR3 is CASSQGQANNSPLHF. The DNA for the CDR3 is TGTGCCAGCAGCCAAGGACAGGCCAATAATTCACCCCTCCACTTT.

This chain joins TRBV12-3 or TRBV12-4 and TRBJ2-3; the match to TRBD2 covers 8 bases. V trimming: 6 bases; J trimming: 4 bases; junction bases outside the gene matches: 0. This CDR3 has 12 residues. The CDR3 DNA follows: TGTGCCAGCAGGCGGGGGGCAGATACGCAGTATTTT. It translates to CASRRGADTQYF.

The chain employs TRBV11-2 and TRBJ2-3; 9 positions agree with TRBD2. The germline V gene has CDR1 SGHAT and CDR2 FQNNGV. This CDR3 contains 16 residues. J gave up 7 bases and V 1 base, and 9 bases lay outside the gene matches. The CDR3, as DNA: TGTGCCAGCAGCTTAGGGGCGGGGGGGCCTAGAAATACGCAGTATTTT. It encodes CASSLGAGGPRNTQYF.

The chain is built from TRBV6-5 and TRBJ1-1; 9 positions agree with TRBD1. V lost 5 bases to trimming and J lost 11 bases; unmatched junction nucleotides: 9. Germline CDR1 reads MNHEY; CDR2 reads SVGAGI. This CDR3 contains 13 residues. CDR3 sequence: CASSLRDRVSAFF. CDR3 nucleotides: TGTGCCAGCAGTCTCCGGGACAGGGTTTCCGCTTTCTTT.

This chain uses TRBV14 with TRBJ1-1; 10 bases are a match to TRBD1. J was trimmed by 5 bases and V by 3 bases; bases with no gene match: 3. This CDR3 region has 14 residues. Germline V gene data show CDR1 as SGHDN and CDR2 as FVKESK. The CDR3 DNA reads TGTGCCAGCAGCCAGAGGACAGGGGGAACTGAAGCTTTCTTT. This encodes CASSQRTGGTEAFF.

V gene TRBV7-2 combines with J gene TRBJ2-7, with TRBD1 matching 10 bases. In germline, CDR1 is SGHTA, CDR2 FQGNSA. The J segment lost 5 bases and the V segment lost 5 bases, leaving 9 bases of the junction unmatched. The CDR3 length is 15 residues. The CDR3 DNA reads TGTGCCAGCAGCCTCTCATGGGACAGGGGCAACGAGCAGTACTTC. Its protein product is CASSLSWDRGNEQYF.

The chain carries TRBV18 and TRBJ1-4, with a possible D match to TRBD1 (5 bases). The germline V and J ends were trimmed by 6 bases and 3 bases, with 11 bases remaining between them. Germline CDR1 reads KGHSH; CDR2 reads LQKENI. The CDR3 consists of 14 residues. CDR3 bases: TGTGCCAGCTCGGCGGGGGAGGCTAATGAAAAACTGTTTTTT. Its translation is CASSAGEANEKLFF. Full variable domain (rest looked up from reference TRBV18 and TRBJ1-4): NAGVMQNPRHLVRRRGQEARLRCSPMKGHSHVYWYRQLPEEGLKFMVYLQKENIIDESGMPKERFSAEFPKEGPSILRIQQVVRGDSAAYFCASSAGEANEKLFFGSGTQLSVL.

This clone was seen a handful of times. This chain connects TRBV15 to TRBJ1-1; D is perhaps TRBD1 (5 bases). Trimming removed 0 bases at V and 4 bases at J, with 12 bases between. Germline V gene lookup returns CDR1 LNHNV and CDR2 YYDKDF (reference sequence). The length of the CDR3 is 15 residues. CDR3 bases: TGTGCCACCAGCAGAGATCTGGGAGGGGCCACTGAAGCTTTCTTT. It translates to CATSRDLGGATEAFF.

The chain is built from TRBV6-1 and TRBJ1-1; D remains ambiguous. CDR1 MNHNS and CDR2 SASEGT come from the germline V gene. The germline V and J ends were trimmed by 7 bases and 1 base, with 10 bases remaining between them. This CDR3 region has 13 residues. As DNA, the CDR3 is TGTGCCAGCACCAATCCAGGGAACACTGAAGCTTTCTTT. It encodes CASTNPGNTEAFF.

This clone was found a few times. DNA for the CDR3: TGTGCCTGGGCAGGGGGAAGTGGCAATCAGCCCCAGCATTTT. Its protein product is CAWAGGSGNQPQHF. The chain is built from TRBV30 and TRBJ1-5; 7 bases match TRBD1. This CDR3 is 14 amino acids long. V lost 5 bases and J lost 2; bases outside the gene matches: 6. The V gene's germline CDR1 is GTSNPN and CDR2 SVGIG (reference sequence). The full variable domain, completed using reference TRBV30 and TRBJ1-5, is SQTIHQWPATLVQPVGSPLSLECTVEGTSNPNLYWYRQAAGRGLQLLFYSVGIGQISSEVPQNLSASRPQDRQFILSSKKLLLSDSGFYLCAWAGGSGNQPQHFGDGTRLSIL.

The chain combines TRBV5-1 with TRBJ2-1; D is possibly TRBD2 (5 bases). Germline values: CDR1 SGHRS, CDR2 YFSETQ. This CDR3 comprises 14 residues. V lost 5 bases to trimming and J lost 2 bases, with 11 bases between them. In DNA form, the CDR3 reads TGCGCCAGCAGTTGGGGAGTTGCCTACAATGAGCAGTTCTTC. This sequence encodes CASSWGVAYNEQFF.